This T cell receptor beta chain comes out of a study of CD8 T cells in ankylosing spondylitis. Study-level results: There was a TCR beta motif, made of several highly homologous variants, that appeared characteristic of ankylosing spondylitis blood.

Trimming removed 2 bases from V and 5 bases from J, with 12 bases in between. Germline-derived CDR1 and CDR2 are WSHSY and SAAADI. CDR3 length: 14 amino acids. Comment on this clonotype: What it binds is not known.

A single record per CDR3 protein comes from TCRdb applying MiXCR to the 5' RACE reads. The data hold some 700,000 distinct CDR3 sequences, with around a fifth observed a single time. V and J are TRBV10-2 and TRBJ2-5; D is possibly TRBD2 (7 bases). Specimen: blood, either unsorted or a sorted T cell fraction (not recorded which). This clonotype was sampled from a male donor with ankylosing spondylitis. CDR3 sequence: CASSEGGGWETQYF. CDR3 sequence (DNA): TGCGCCAGCAGTGAGGGGGGGGGCTGGGAGACCCAGTACTTC.